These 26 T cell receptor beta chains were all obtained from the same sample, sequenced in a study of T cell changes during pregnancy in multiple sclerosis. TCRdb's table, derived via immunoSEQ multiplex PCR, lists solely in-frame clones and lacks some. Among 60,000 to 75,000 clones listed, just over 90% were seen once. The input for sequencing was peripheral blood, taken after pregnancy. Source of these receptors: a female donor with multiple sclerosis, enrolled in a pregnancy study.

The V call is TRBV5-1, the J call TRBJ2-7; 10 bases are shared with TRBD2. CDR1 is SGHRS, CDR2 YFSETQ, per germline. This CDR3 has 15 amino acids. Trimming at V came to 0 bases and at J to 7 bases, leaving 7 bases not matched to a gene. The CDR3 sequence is CASSLGNLAGVEQYF. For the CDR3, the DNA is TGCGCCAGCAGCTTGGGAAACCTAGCGGGAGTTGAGCAGTACTTC.

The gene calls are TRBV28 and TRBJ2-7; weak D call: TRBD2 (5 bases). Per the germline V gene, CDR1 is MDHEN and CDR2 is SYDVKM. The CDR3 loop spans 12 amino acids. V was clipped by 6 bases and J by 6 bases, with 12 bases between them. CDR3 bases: TGTGCCAGCAGGATTGAGGGTGGCGAGCAGTACTTC. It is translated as CASRIEGGEQYF.

The CDR3 DNA sequence: TGCGCCAGCAGTGAGGACTTAACCTACGAGCAGTACTTC. Protein: CASSEDLTYEQYF. The gene calls are TRBV10-1 and TRBJ2-7; D remains ambiguous. The V and J ends lost 2 bases and 2 bases respectively, with 7 bases between them. The CDR3 runs 13 residues. Germline CDR1 reads WNHNN; CDR2 reads SYGVQD (reference sequence).

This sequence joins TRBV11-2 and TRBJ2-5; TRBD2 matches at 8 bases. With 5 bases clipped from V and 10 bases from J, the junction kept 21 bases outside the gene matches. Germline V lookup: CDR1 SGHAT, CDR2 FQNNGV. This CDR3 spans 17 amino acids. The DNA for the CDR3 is TGTGCCAGCAGCGATGGGGGAGCTTATGTAGCGGGGAGGATCCAGTACTTC. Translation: CASSDGGAYVAGRIQYF.

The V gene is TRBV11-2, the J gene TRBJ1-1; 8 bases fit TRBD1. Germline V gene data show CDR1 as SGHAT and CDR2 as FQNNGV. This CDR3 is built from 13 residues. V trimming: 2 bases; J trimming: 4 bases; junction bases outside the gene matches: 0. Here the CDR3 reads CASSLTGGTEAFF. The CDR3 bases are TGTGCCAGCAGCTTAACAGGGGGCACTGAAGCTTTCTTT.

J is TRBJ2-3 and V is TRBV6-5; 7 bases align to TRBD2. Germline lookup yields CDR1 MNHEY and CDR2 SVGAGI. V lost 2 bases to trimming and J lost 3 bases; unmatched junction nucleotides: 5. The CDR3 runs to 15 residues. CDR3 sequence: CASSYVQGGTDTQYF. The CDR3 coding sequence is TGTGCCAGCAGTTACGTCCAGGGAGGGACAGATACGCAGTATTTT.

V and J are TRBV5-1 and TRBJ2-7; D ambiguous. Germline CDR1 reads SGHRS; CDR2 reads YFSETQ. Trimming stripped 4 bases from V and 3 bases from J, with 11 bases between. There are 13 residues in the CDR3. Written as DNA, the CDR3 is TGCGCCAGCAGCCACACAAGTAACTACGAGCAGTACTTC. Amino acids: CASSHTSNYEQYF.

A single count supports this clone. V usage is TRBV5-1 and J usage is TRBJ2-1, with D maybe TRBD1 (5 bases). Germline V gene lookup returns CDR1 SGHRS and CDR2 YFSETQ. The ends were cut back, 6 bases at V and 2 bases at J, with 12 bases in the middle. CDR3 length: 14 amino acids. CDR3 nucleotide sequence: TGCGCCAGCACCGAGGACACCGCCTACAATGAGCAGTTCTTC. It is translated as CASTEDTAYNEQFF.

CDR3 nucleotide sequence: TGTGCCTGTATACGTAGCGGGAGTTTCTACGAGCAGTACTTC. Its translation is CACIRSGSFYEQYF. The chain couples TRBV30 to TRBJ2-7; 9 bases line up with TRBD2. The CDR3 length is 14 residues. The V gene end was trimmed by 6 bases and the J gene end by 3 bases; junction bases not matched to a gene: 9. Per germline, CDR1 GTSNPN and CDR2 SVGIG (reference sequence).

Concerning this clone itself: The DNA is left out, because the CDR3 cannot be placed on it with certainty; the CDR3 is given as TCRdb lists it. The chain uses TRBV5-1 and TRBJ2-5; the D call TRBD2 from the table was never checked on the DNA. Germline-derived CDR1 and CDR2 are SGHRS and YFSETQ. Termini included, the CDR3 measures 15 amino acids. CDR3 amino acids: CASSFGEGAGETQYF.

For the CDR3, the DNA is TGTGCCAGTACCCCAGGGACAGGGGACATCACCGTTACTACAACTAATGAAAAACTGTTTTTT. This sequence encodes CASTPGTGDITVTTTNEKLFF. The chain combines TRBV19 with TRBJ1-4; 10 bases line up with TRBD1. Germline lookup yields CDR1 LNHDA and CDR2 SQIVND (reference sequence). The ends lost 7 bases at V and 0 bases at J; junction bases unmatched: 20. The CDR3 runs to 21 residues.

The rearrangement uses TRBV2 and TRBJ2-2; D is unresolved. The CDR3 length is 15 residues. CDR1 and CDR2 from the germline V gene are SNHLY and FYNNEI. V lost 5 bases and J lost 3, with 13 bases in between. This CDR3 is CASSFARVDTGELFF. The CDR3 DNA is TGTGCCAGCAGTTTCGCTCGGGTGGACACCGGGGAGCTGTTTTTT.

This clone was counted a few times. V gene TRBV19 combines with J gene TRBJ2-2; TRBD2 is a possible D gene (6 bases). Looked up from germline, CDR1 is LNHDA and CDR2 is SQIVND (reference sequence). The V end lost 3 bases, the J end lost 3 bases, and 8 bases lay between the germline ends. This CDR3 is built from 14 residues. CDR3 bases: TGTGCCAGTAGTATGGGGGGAGACACCGGGGAGCTGTTTTTT. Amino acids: CASSMGGDTGELFF.

The CDR3 is CAWSVDTLISPQHF. The CDR3 DNA is TGTGCCTGGAGTGTAGACACACTGATTTCGCCCCAGCATTTT. The J gene is TRBJ1-5, the V gene TRBV30; D is unresolved. V was trimmed by 0 bases and J by 9 bases, leaving 15 bases between them. The CDR3 covers 14 residues. CDR1 GTSNPN and CDR2 SVGIG come from the germline V gene (reference sequence).

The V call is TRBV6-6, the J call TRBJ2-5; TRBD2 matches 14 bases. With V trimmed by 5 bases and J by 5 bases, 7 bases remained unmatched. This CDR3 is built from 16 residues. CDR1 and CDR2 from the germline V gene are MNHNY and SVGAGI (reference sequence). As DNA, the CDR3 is TGTGCCAGCAGTCCAGGACTAGCGGGAGGTGGGGAGACCCAGTACTTC. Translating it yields CASSPGLAGGGETQYF.

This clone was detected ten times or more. CDR3 bases: TGCGCCAGCAGCCAAGAATCCGACTTTCGAGGGGGAGAAGCTTTCTTT. This encodes CASSQESDFRGGEAFF. This rearrangement joins TRBV4-1 to TRBJ1-1, with D possibly being TRBD1 (6 bases). The V gene lost 0 bases and the J gene lost 8 bases, with 19 bases spanning the gap. Per germline, CDR1 MGHRA and CDR2 YSYEKL. CDR3 length: 16 amino acids.

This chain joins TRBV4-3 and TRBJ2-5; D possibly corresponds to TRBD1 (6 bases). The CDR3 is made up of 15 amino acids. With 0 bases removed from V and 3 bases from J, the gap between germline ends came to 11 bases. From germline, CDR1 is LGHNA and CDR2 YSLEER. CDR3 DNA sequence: TGCGCCAGCAGCCAAGATGGGGACAATGAAGAGACCCAGTACTTC. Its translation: CASSQDGDNEETQYF.

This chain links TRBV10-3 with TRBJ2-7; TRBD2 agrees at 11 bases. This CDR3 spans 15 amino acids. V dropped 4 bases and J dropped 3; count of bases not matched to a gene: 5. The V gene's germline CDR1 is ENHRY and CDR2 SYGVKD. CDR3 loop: CAISVAGGPGYEQYF. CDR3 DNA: TGTGCCATCAGTGTAGCGGGAGGGCCAGGCTACGAGCAGTACTTC.

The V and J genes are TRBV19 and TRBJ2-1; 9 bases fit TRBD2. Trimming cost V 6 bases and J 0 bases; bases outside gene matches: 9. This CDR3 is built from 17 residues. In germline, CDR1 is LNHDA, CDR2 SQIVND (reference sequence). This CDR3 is CASSLLTSGGSYNEQFF. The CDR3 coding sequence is TGTGCCAGTAGCCTATTGACTAGCGGAGGCTCCTACAATGAGCAGTTCTTC.

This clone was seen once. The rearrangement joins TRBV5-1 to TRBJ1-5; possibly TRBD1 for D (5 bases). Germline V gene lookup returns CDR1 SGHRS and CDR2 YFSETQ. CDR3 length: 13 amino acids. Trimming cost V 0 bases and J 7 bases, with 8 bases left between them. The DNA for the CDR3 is TGCGCCAGCAGCTTGGAGGGGTACCAGCCCCAGCATTTT. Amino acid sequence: CASSLEGYQPQHF.

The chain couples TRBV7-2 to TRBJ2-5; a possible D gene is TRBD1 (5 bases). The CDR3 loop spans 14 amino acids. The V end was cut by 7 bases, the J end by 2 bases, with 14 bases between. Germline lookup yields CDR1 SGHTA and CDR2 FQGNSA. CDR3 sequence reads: CASTMTVSQETQYF. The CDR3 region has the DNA TGTGCCAGCACCATGACAGTGTCGCAAGAGACCCAGTACTTC.

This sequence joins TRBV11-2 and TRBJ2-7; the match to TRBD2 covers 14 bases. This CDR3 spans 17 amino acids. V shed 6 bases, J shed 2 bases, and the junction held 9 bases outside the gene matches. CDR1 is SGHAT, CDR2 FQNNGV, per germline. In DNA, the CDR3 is TGTGCCAGCAGGACTAGCGGGAGGGCCCGAACCGCCTACGAGCAGTACTTC. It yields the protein CASRTSGRARTAYEQYF.

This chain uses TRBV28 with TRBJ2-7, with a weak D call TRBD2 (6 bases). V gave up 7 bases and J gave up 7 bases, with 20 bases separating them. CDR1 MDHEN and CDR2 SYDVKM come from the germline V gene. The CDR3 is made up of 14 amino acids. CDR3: CASNSGDSGGEQYF. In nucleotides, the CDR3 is TGTGCCAGCAACTCTGGGGATAGCGGCGGGGAGCAGTACTTC.

The CDR3 reads CASSFRTDYGYTF. The CDR3 region has the DNA TGTGCCAGCAGTTTCAGGACAGACTATGGCTACACCTTC. The chain combines TRBV28 with TRBJ1-2; tentatively, D is TRBD1 (6 bases). The CDR3 totals 13 residues. Trimming left V 3 bases short and J 3 bases short, with 8 bases between. CDR1 and CDR2 from the germline V gene are MDHEN and SYDVKM.

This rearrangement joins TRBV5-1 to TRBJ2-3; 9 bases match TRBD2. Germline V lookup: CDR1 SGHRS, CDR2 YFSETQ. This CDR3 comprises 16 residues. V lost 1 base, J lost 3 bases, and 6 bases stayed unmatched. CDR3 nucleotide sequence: TGCGCCAGCAGCTTGCCCCGAGGACTAGCGACAGATACGCAGTATTTT. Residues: CASSLPRGLATDTQYF.

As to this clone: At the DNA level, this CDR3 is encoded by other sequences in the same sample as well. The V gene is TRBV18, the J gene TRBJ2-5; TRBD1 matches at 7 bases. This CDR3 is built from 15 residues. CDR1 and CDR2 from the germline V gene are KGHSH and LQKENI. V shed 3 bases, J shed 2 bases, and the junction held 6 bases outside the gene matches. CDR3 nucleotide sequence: TGTGCCAGCTCACCGCCCGGGACAGTTCAAGAGACCCAGTACTTC. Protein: CASSPPGTVQETQYF.